These 29 T cell receptor beta chains were sequenced from one sample in a study of control samples from healthy donors and cancer patients. Some clones are missing from TCRdb's copy, which holds only in-frame ones; the method was immunoSEQ multiplex PCR. The sample consists of over 100,000 clones, 92% of them appearing once. The sequenced sample consisted of blood. The origin of the receptors is a woman aged 45-60 years in good health.

The rearrangement joins TRBV3-1 (or the pseudogene TRBV3-2) to TRBJ1-1, with D unresolved. CDR1 is LGHDT and CDR2 is YNNKEL in the germline V gene (reference sequence). Trimming shortened V by 1 base and J by 2 bases, and 8 bases separated the two germline ends. The CDR3 is 14 residues long. The CDR3, as DNA: TGTGCCAGCAGCCAAGTGTCGGGTAACACTGAAGCTTTCTTT. Translated: CASSQVSGNTEAFF.

The V gene is TRBV6-1, the J gene TRBJ1-2; 9 bases fit TRBD1. CDR3 size: 12 residues. After removal of 11 bases from V and 10 bases from J, the junction contained 11 bases not matched to a gene. Germline values: CDR1 MNHNS, CDR2 SASEGT. The CDR3 region is CAGRTGGGDYTF. Written as DNA, the CDR3 is TGTGCCGGCCGAACAGGGGGCGGTGACTACACCTTC.

The rearrangement uses TRBV5-5 and TRBJ1-2, with 7 bases lining up with TRBD1. V lost 0 bases to trimming and J lost 7 bases; unmatched junction nucleotides: 12. Germline loops: CDR1 SGHKS, CDR2 YYEKEE (reference sequence). CDR3 size: 16 residues. The CDR3 here is CASSLDPSGGGFGYTF. The CDR3 nucleotides read TGTGCCAGCAGCTTGGACCCGTCAGGAGGGGGCTTTGGCTACACCTTC.

The genes are TRBV10-1 and TRBJ1-1; D is uncertain. V lost 6 bases, J lost 2 bases, and 10 bases lay in between. Germline V CDR1 and CDR2: WNHNN, SYGVQD (reference sequence). The CDR3 sequence is 13 residues long. The CDR3 protein is CASSMAPNTEAFF. The CDR3 bases are TGCGCCAGCAGCATGGCACCCAACACTGAAGCTTTCTTT.

J is TRBJ2-1 and V is TRBV5-1, with 11 bases that match TRBD1. The CDR3 consists of 17 residues. The germline V gene encodes CDR1 SGHRS and CDR2 YFSETQ. J was trimmed by 7 bases and V by 3 bases; bases with no gene match: 12. In DNA form, the CDR3 reads TGCGCCAGCAGCTCCGTAACCGGGACAGGGGGTTGGAATGAGCAGTTCTTC. Its protein product is CASSSVTGTGGWNEQFF.

Here the CDR3 DNA reads TGTGCCAGTAGTAGTCTCCACAGCCTCTACGAGCAGTACTTC. Its translation: CASSSLHSLYEQYF. This sequence joins TRBV19 and TRBJ2-7, with D unresolved. The CDR3 length is 14 residues. V lost 4 bases to trimming and J lost 3 bases, with 13 bases between them. Germline V gives CDR1 LNHDA, CDR2 SQIVND (reference sequence). Supplemented by reference TRBV19 and TRBJ2-7, the full variable domain reads DGGITQSPKYLFRKEGQNVTLSCEQNLNHDAMYWYRQDPGQGLRLIYYSQIVNDFQKGDIAEGYSVSREKKESFPLTVTSAQKNPTAFYLCASSSLHSLYEQYFGPGTRLTVT.

This clone occurred a few times. The J gene is TRBJ1-1, the V gene TRBV5-1; D may be TRBD1 (5 bases). Germline lookup yields CDR1 SGHRS and CDR2 YFSETQ. Trimming shortened V by 0 bases and J by 1 base, and 16 bases separated the two germline ends. This CDR3 is built from 17 residues. The CDR3 DNA is TGCGCCAGCAGCTTGGCCATCCAACAGGCTACGAACACTGAAGCTTTCTTT. Translated: CASSLAIQQATNTEAFF.

The V and J genes are TRBV19 and TRBJ2-2, with D perhaps matching TRBD1 or TRBD2 (5 bases each). Germline V gene lookup returns CDR1 LNHDA and CDR2 SQIVND (reference sequence). The V and J ends lost 3 bases and 1 base respectively, with 15 bases between them. This CDR3 comprises 17 residues. CDR3 DNA sequence: TGTGCCAGTAGTATTCGGGTGGGGGATCTGAACACCGGGGAGCTGTTTTTT. Protein product: CASSIRVGDLNTGELFF.

The chain recombines TRBV5-4 with TRBJ2-3, with TRBD2 identical over 14 bases. Germline V CDR1 and CDR2: SGHNT, YYREEE (reference sequence). The ends lost 0 bases at V and 0 bases at J; junction bases unmatched: 6. The CDR3 contains 19 residues. CDR3 amino acids: CASSLGGLAGVPSTDTQYF. CDR3 in DNA: TGTGCCAGCAGCTTGGGGGGACTAGCGGGGGTACCAAGCACAGATACGCAGTATTTT.

The V gene is TRBV7-9, the J gene TRBJ2-5; D is unresolved. V was clipped by 4 bases and J by 5 bases, with 11 bases between them. The CDR3 runs to 13 residues. Germline V gene sequence: CDR1 SEHNR, CDR2 FQNEAQ (reference sequence). DNA of the CDR3: TGTGCCAGCAGCTCAAATGCGCTGGAGACCCAGTACTTC. It specifies CASSSNALETQYF.

The gene calls are TRBV28 and TRBJ2-7; no definite D call. V lost 3 bases, J lost 6 bases, and 9 bases lay in between. The CDR3 sequence is 12 residues long. CDR1 MDHEN and CDR2 SYDVKM come from the germline V gene. The CDR3 sequence: CASSFQDGEQYF. As DNA, the CDR3 is TGTGCCAGCAGTTTCCAAGATGGCGAGCAGTACTTC.

This chain joins TRBV30 and TRBJ1-2; D uncertain. The germline V gene has CDR1 GTSNPN and CDR2 SVGIG (reference sequence). The CDR3 covers 11 residues. Trimming took off 0 bases at V and 8 bases at J, with 7 bases between the two ends. The CDR3 coding sequence is TGTGCCTGGAGTGTGGGTGTAGGCTACACCTTC. It codes for CAWSVGVGYTF. Based on the CDR3 plus reference TRBV30 and TRBJ1-2, the full variable domain is SQTIHQWPATLVQPVGSPLSLECTVEGTSNPNLYWYRQAAGRGLQLLFYSVGIGQISSEVPQNLSASRPQDRQFILSSKKLLLSDSGFYLCAWSVGVGYTFGSGTRLTVV.

V gene TRBV10-2 combines with J gene TRBJ1-1, with a possible D match to TRBD1 (6 bases). The germline V gene encodes CDR1 WSHSY and CDR2 SAAADI. V shed 7 bases and J shed 1 base, with 10 bases lying between them. The CDR3 consists of 13 residues. CDR3: CASTRTENTEAFF. CDR3 in DNA: TGCGCCAGCACCAGGACAGAGAACACTGAAGCTTTCTTT.

This clone has only one observation. The V gene is TRBV28, the J gene TRBJ1-6, with D unclear. V lost 3 bases to trimming and J lost 14 bases, with 17 bases between them. There are 14 residues in the CDR3. Germline V gene data show CDR1 as MDHEN and CDR2 as SYDVKM. CDR3 loop: CASSFRNPGGTLHF. The CDR3 DNA reads TGTGCCAGCAGTTTCCGGAACCCCGGAGGGACCCTCCACTTT.

This sequence joins TRBV6-5 and TRBJ1-3; D call uncertain. Trimming removed 7 bases at V and 2 bases at J, with 12 bases between. This CDR3 is 14 amino acids long. CDR1 is MNHEY and CDR2 is SVGAGI in the germline V gene. The CDR3 sequence: CASTPGRAGNTIYF. Written as DNA, the CDR3 is TGTGCCAGCACCCCGGGGAGGGCTGGAAACACCATATATTTT.

This clone has only one observation. The chain carries TRBV27 and TRBJ1-6; no clear D. Trimming took 3 bases from V and 6 from J, leaving 12 bases between them. Germline V lookup: CDR1 MNHEY, CDR2 SMNVEV (reference sequence). The CDR3 length is 15 residues. The CDR3 region is CASSFRGVGNSPLHF. The CDR3, as DNA: TGTGCCAGCAGTTTCCGGGGTGTCGGTAATTCACCCCTCCACTTT.

This clone has just one count. The chain combines TRBV4-1 with TRBJ1-2; 10 nucleotides agree with TRBD1. Germline lookup yields CDR1 MGHRA and CDR2 YSYEKL. CDR3 length equals 16 residues. V trimming: 2 bases; J trimming: 6 bases; junction bases outside the gene matches: 9. CDR3 in amino acids: CASSQRQGAHLNGYTF. The CDR3 coding sequence is TGCGCCAGCAGCCAACGACAGGGGGCTCATCTAAATGGCTACACCTTC.

This chain uses TRBV7-8 with TRBJ2-1; the match to TRBD2 covers 8 bases. In germline, CDR1 is SGHVS, CDR2 FQNEAQ. J lost 5 bases, V lost 4 bases, and 7 bases had no gene match. The CDR3 loop spans 15 amino acids. The CDR3 DNA is TGTGCCAGCAGCTCCCCGGGACTAGAGGACAATGAGCAGTTCTTC. Translating it yields CASSSPGLEDNEQFF.

V gene TRBV5-5 combines with J gene TRBJ2-3; D is perhaps TRBD1 (6 bases). The CDR3 is 15 amino acids. V lost 4 bases to trimming and J lost 1 base, with 13 bases between them. Germline lookup yields CDR1 SGHKS and CDR2 YYEKEE (reference sequence). The CDR3 protein is CASSQARTGTDTQYF. In DNA form, the CDR3 reads TGTGCCAGCAGCCAAGCACGGACAGGCACAGATACGCAGTATTTT. The variable domain in full, with the rest retrieved from reference TRBV5-5 and TRBJ2-3, is DAGVTQSPTHLIKTRGQQVTLRCSPISGHKSVSWYQQVLGQGPQFIFQYYEKEERGRGNFPDRFSARQFPNYSSELNVNALLLGDSALYLCASSQARTGTDTQYFGPGTRLTVL.

The chain employs TRBV5-1 and TRBJ2-2; D is perhaps TRBD1 or TRBD2 (5 bases each). V was cut by 6 bases and J by 2 bases, with 8 bases left in between. The CDR3 has 13 amino acids. Per germline, CDR1 SGHRS and CDR2 YFSETQ. As DNA, the CDR3 is TGCGCCAGCAAAGGGGACAACACCGGGGAGCTGTTTTTT. Translated, it gives CASKGDNTGELFF.

In DNA, the CDR3 is TGTGCCTGGAAGGGGGCGCTAGGAAACACCATATATTTT. This encodes CAWKGALGNTIYF. V gene TRBV30 combines with J gene TRBJ1-3; TRBD1 agrees at 7 bases. From germline, CDR1 is GTSNPN and CDR2 SVGIG (reference sequence). The CDR3 runs to 13 residues. J was trimmed by 4 bases and V by 4 bases; bases with no gene match: 4.

The chain links TRBV19 to TRBJ1-2; TRBD1 matches at 10 bases. The junction had 11 bases not matched to a gene; V was cut back by 6 bases and J by 4 bases. There are 16 residues in the CDR3. The germline gives CDR1 LNHDA, CDR2 SQIVND (reference sequence). CDR3 nucleotide sequence: TGTGCCAGTAGCGGGACAGGGGAAAAGAAGGGCTATGGCTACACCTTC. Translation: CASSGTGEKKGYGYTF.

The chain carries TRBV10-3 and TRBJ2-5, with unresolved D. V shed 1 base and J shed 1 base, with 4 bases lying between them. Germline V gives CDR1 ENHRY, CDR2 SYGVKD. The CDR3 sequence is 13 residues long. The CDR3 region is CAISEYVQETQYF. CDR3 in DNA: TGTGCCATCAGTGAGTACGTCCAAGAGACCCAGTACTTC.

This rearrangement joins TRBV5-1 to TRBJ2-3; 9 positions agree with TRBD2. Germline assignment: CDR1 SGHRS and CDR2 YFSETQ. The CDR3 has 16 residues. The junction had 6 bases not matched to a gene; V was cut back by 3 bases and J by 1 base. The CDR3 coding sequence is TGCGCCAGCAGCTCCTCGAGCGGGGGGCGCACAGATACGCAGTATTTT. Amino acids: CASSSSSGGRTDTQYF.

As regards this clone: Other DNA sequences in the sample encode the same CDR3. This chain links TRBV20-1 with TRBJ1-5, with D uncertain. Trimming pared 1 base from V and 7 bases from J, leaving 5 bases between. The CDR3 is 11 residues long. In germline, CDR1 is DFQATT, CDR2 SNEGSKA (reference sequence). The CDR3 region has the DNA TGCAGTGCTAGAGTAGGCCAGCCCCAGCATTTT. Its protein product is CSARVGQPQHF.

The genes are TRBV25-1 and TRBJ1-6, with a weak D call TRBD1 (5 bases). CDR1 MGHDK and CDR2 SYGVNS come from the germline V gene. The V end was cut by 2 bases, the J end by 9 bases, with 11 bases between. The CDR3 consists of 14 residues. This CDR3 is CASSEGTYRSPLHF. The CDR3 DNA reads as TGTGCCAGCAGTGAAGGGACTTACCGTTCACCCCTCCACTTT.

About this clone: Other DNA sequences of this sample code for an identical CDR3. The genes are TRBV6-1 and TRBJ1-5, with D possibly matching TRBD1 (6 bases). In germline, CDR1 is MNHNS, CDR2 SASEGT. CDR3 length: 15 amino acids. V was shortened by 0 bases and J by 2 bases, with 8 bases between the two germline ends. CDR3 in amino acids: CASSEAGGGNQPQHF. Written as DNA, the CDR3 is TGTGCCAGCAGTGAAGCAGGGGGAGGCAATCAGCCCCAGCATTTT.

This CDR3 reads CASSLVPTALTDTQYF. CDR3 DNA sequence: TGTGCCAGCAGTTTAGTACCAACAGCCCTTACAGATACGCAGTATTTT. V and J are TRBV28 and TRBJ2-3; D call uncertain. This CDR3 has 16 residues. Germline V gene sequence: CDR1 MDHEN, CDR2 SYDVKM. The V end was cut by 2 bases, the J end by 3 bases, with 15 bases between. Full variable domain (remainder filled in from reference TRBV28 and TRBJ2-3): DVKVTQSSRYLVKRTGEKVFLECVQDMDHENMFWYRQDPGLGLRLIYFSYDVKMKEKGDIPEGYSVSREKKERFSLILESASTNQTSMYLCASSLVPTALTDTQYFGPGTRLTVL.

This chain connects TRBV18 to TRBJ2-7; D is undetermined. Trimming shortened V by 3 bases and J by 0 bases, and 9 bases separated the two germline ends. The CDR3 length is 14 residues. In germline, CDR1 is KGHSH, CDR2 LQKENI. CDR3 sequence: CASSPASFSYEQYF. For the CDR3, the DNA is TGTGCCAGCTCACCCGCTAGTTTCTCCTACGAGCAGTACTTC. Supplemented by reference TRBV18 and TRBJ2-7, the full variable domain reads NAGVMQNPRHLVRRRGQEARLRCSPMKGHSHVYWYRQLPEEGLKFMVYLQKENIIDESGMPKERFSAEFPKEGPSILRIQQVVRGDSAAYFCASSPASFSYEQYFGPGTRLTVT.